This T cell receptor (beta chain) originates from a study of T cell responses to AZD1222 COVID-19 vaccine. Notes on the study in general: The span of vaccine-associated CD4 TCRs extended across spike, with dominance at 160-218 and 743-854. Of the AZD1222 recipients, only 5 to 7 were seropositive at baseline.

TCRdb keeps only in-frame clones here, not all; method: immunoSEQ multiplex PCR. Here the sample spans approximately 120,000 clones, over 75% being singletons. Remarks on this clone: Its specificity is not known.

The V end was cut by 0 bases, the J end by 7 bases, with 6 bases between. Germline values: CDR1 KGHDR, CDR2 SFDVKD. CDR3 size: 13 residues. This clonotype originated in an adult who received the AZD1222 COVID-19 vaccine. The sample was peripheral blood, taken 28 days after the second AZD1222 dose. The chain has TRBV24-1 and TRBJ2-1, with a tentative D call TRBD2 (5 bases). The CDR3 sequence is CATSDLRGNEQFF. CDR3 bases: TGTGCCACCAGTGATTTGCGGGGAAATGAGCAGTTCTTC.